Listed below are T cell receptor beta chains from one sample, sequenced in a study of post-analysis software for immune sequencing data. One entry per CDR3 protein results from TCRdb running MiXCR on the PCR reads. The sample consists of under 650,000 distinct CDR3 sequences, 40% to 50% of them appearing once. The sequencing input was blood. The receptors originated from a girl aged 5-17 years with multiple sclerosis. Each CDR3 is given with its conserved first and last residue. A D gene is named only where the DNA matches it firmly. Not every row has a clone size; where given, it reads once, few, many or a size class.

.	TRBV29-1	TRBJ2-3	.	CSVDFPGDTQYF	TGCAGCGTTGATTTTCCAGGAGATACGCAGTATTTT
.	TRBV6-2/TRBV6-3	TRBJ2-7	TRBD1	CASSYSAGQGTYEQYF	TGTGCCAGCAGTTACTCAGCGGGACAGGGGACCTACGAGCAGTACTTC
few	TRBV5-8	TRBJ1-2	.	CASSSTHGGPYGYTF	TGTGCCAGCAGCTCTACTCATGGCGGCCCATATGGCTACACCTTC
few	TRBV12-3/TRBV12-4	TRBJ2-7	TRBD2	CASSIAGDLYEQYF	TGTGCCAGCAGTATAGCGGGAGATCTGTACGAGCAGTACTTC
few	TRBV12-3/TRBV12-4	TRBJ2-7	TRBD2	CASSPTSGRLNEQYF	TGTGCCAGCAGTCCAACGAGCGGGAGGTTAAACGAGCAGTACTTC
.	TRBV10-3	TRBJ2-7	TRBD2	CAISESGLAARYEQYF	TGTGCCATCAGTGAGTCGGGACTAGCTGCTCGCTACGAGCAGTACTTC
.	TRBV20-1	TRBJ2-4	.	CSAPSAGDIQYF	TGCAGTGCCCCCTCGGCAGGGGACATTCAGTACTTC
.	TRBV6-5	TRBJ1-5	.	CASRLGRQPQHF	TGTGCCAGCAGACTTGGCCGGCAGCCCCAGCATTTT
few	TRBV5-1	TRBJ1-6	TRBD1	CASSPLGQGNSPLHF	TGCGCCAGCAGCCCCCTCGGACAGGGAAATTCACCCCTCCACTTT
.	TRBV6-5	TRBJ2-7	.	CASSYAGVSHEQYF	TGTGCCAGCAGTTACGCAGGGGTTTCCCACGAGCAGTACTTC
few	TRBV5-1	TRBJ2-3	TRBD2	CASSRRGGRIDTQYF	TGCGCCAGCAGCCGGAGAGGCGGGAGGATAGATACGCAGTATTTT
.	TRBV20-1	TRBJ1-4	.	CSARPPGTNEKLFF	TGCAGTGCTAGGCCGCCTGGAACTAATGAAAAACTGTTTTTT
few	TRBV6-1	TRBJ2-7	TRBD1	CASSEWGTESREQYF	TGTGCCAGCAGTGAATGGGGGACAGAATCTCGGGAGCAGTACTTC
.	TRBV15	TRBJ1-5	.	CATSRVLGEDQPQHF	TGTGCCACCAGCAGAGTTCTAGGGGAGGATCAGCCCCAGCATTTT
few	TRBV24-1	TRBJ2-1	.	CATSDFSLGGWDEQFF	TGTGCCACCAGTGATTTTTCCCTCGGGGGCTGGGATGAGCAGTTCTTC
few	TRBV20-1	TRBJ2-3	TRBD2	CSARALTSGGADTQYF	TGCAGTGCTAGGGCCCTCACTAGCGGGGGGGCAGATACGCAGTATTTT
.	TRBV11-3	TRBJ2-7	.	CASSAGASSYEQYF	TGTGCCAGCAGCGCCGGGGCGAGCTCCTACGAGCAGTACTTC